This entry features one TCR beta chain sequence. Its antigen is not known. The CDR3 has 16 residues. V shed 4 bases and J 4 bases; nucleotides not matched to a gene: 4. Germline V gene sequence: CDR1 MNHEY, CDR2 SVGAGI. It was with 60 Vbeta and 13 Jbeta primers that the PCR ran. Profiling relied on immunoSEQ multiplex PCR, and the TCRdb table lists in-frame clones only, not all of them. The sample records more than 150,000 clones, about three quarters being singletons. The source of the sample is a study of cytomegalovirus exposure and HLA in healthy donors. The donors were healthy bone marrow donors. Overall study results and limits: It was assumed in the presence/absence analyses that sequencing depth was roughly uniform across donors. Later analysis associated a missense DCLRE1C variant with TCR beta V- and J-gene trimming.

This clonotype was sampled from a man aged 18 to 29 in good health and CMV-seronegative. The chain has TRBV6-5 and TRBJ2-1, with 13 bases identical to TRBD2. Sequenced material: PBMCs. CDR3 region: CASSFWTSGSYNEQFF. For the CDR3, the DNA is TGTGCCAGCAGTTTCTGGACTAGCGGGAGTTACAATGAGCAGTTCTTC.